A selection of T cell receptor beta chains follows, all from one sample in a study of human T cells and chemical hapten exposure. TCRdb re-derived calls from the 5' RACE reads in MiXCR, one entry per CDR3 protein. The data contain 130,000 or so distinct CDR3 sequences, around 4% of them singletons. The source of these receptors is a female donor in good health. CDR3s include the opening cysteine and the closing phenylalanine or tryptophan. Each record gives: clone size, J gene, D gene, V gene, CDR3 DNA, CDR3 protein. D genes are given only for firm matches. Part of the rows lack a size; the others show once, few, many or a class for expanded clones.

abundance: many; j_gene: TRBJ1-2; d_gene: TRBD1; v_gene: TRBV29-1; CDR3nt: TGCAGCGTTCGCGGGACAGGGGGCAAAGTTGGCTACACCTTC; CDR3aa: CSVRGTGGKVGYTF
abundance: many; j_gene: TRBJ2-2; d_gene: TRBD1; v_gene: TRBV27; CDR3nt: TGTGCCAGCAGTCTGCCCACAGGGGTTTTGGGGAACACCGGGGAGCTGTTTTTT; CDR3aa: CASSLPTGVLGNTGELFF
abundance: NA; j_gene: TRBJ1-4; d_gene: NA; v_gene: TRBV7-2; CDR3nt: TGTGCCAGCAGCTTAGCGGCAGGTGGAAATGAAAAACTGTTTTTT; CDR3aa: CASSLAAGGNEKLFF
abundance: NA; j_gene: TRBJ2-4; d_gene: NA; v_gene: TRBV15; CDR3nt: TGTGCCACCAGCACGGACAGTGTCTCTGCCAAAAACATTCAGTACTTC; CDR3aa: CATSTDSVSAKNIQYF
abundance: many; j_gene: TRBJ2-3; d_gene: NA; v_gene: TRBV4-1; CDR3nt: TGCGCCAGCAGCCAAGAGGGTGGCTGGATAGATACGCAGTATTTT; CDR3aa: CASSQEGGWIDTQYF
abundance: many; j_gene: TRBJ1-3; d_gene: NA; v_gene: TRBV7-3; CDR3nt: TGTGCCAGCAGCTTAAACAGGGCGGACACCATATATTTT; CDR3aa: CASSLNRADTIYF
abundance: many; j_gene: TRBJ1-5; d_gene: NA; v_gene: TRBV7-9; CDR3nt: TGTGCCAGCAGCTCGAGCAGGGGAGGGACCCAGCATTTT; CDR3aa: CASSSSRGGTQHF
abundance: many; j_gene: TRBJ2-1; d_gene: TRBD2; v_gene: TRBV6-5; CDR3nt: TGTGCCAGCAGTTACTCGGGACTAGCGGGGTACAATGAGCAGTTCTTC; CDR3aa: CASSYSGLAGYNEQFF
abundance: NA; j_gene: TRBJ1-1; d_gene: TRBD1; v_gene: TRBV10-3; CDR3nt: TGTGCCATCAGGGGGACAGGGAACACTGAAGCTTTCTTT; CDR3aa: CAIRGTGNTEAFF
abundance: many; j_gene: TRBJ2-2; d_gene: NA; v_gene: TRBV14; CDR3nt: TGTGCCAGCAGCCAACTCCAGGGCACCGGGGAGCTGTTTTTT; CDR3aa: CASSQLQGTGELFF
abundance: many; j_gene: TRBJ1-1; d_gene: TRBD1; v_gene: TRBV7-8; CDR3nt: TGTGCCAGCAGCTGGGGACAGGGACTGCCTGAAGCTTTCTTT; CDR3aa: CASSWGQGLPEAFF
abundance: many; j_gene: TRBJ2-6; d_gene: NA; v_gene: TRBV7-3; CDR3nt: TGTGCCAGCAGCCTCCCAGGGGCTGGGGCCAACGTCCTGACTTTC; CDR3aa: CASSLPGAGANVLTF
abundance: NA; j_gene: TRBJ1-3; d_gene: NA; v_gene: TRBV5-6; CDR3nt: TGTGCCAGCAGCTTGGCCGCAGGGATTAGGTTCGGAAACACCATATATTTT; CDR3aa: CASSLAAGIRFGNTIYF
abundance: many; j_gene: TRBJ1-4; d_gene: TRBD1; v_gene: TRBV10-3; CDR3nt: TGTGCCATTTCCGAGGGGGCCCTAAGAAATCACGCAACTAATGAAAAACTGTTTTTT; CDR3aa: CAISEGALRNHATNEKLFF
abundance: many; j_gene: TRBJ2-5; d_gene: NA; v_gene: TRBV14; CDR3nt: TGTGCCAGCAGCCTATCGACAGGGAGGTGGGAGACCCAGTACTTC; CDR3aa: CASSLSTGRWETQYF
abundance: many; j_gene: TRBJ1-1; d_gene: TRBD1; v_gene: TRBV5-1; CDR3nt: TGCGCCAGCAGCTTCCGGACAGGGAGGAACACTGAAGCTTTCTTT; CDR3aa: CASSFRTGRNTEAFF
abundance: many; j_gene: TRBJ2-1; d_gene: TRBD1; v_gene: TRBV5-1; CDR3nt: TGCGCCAGCAGCTTCCGGCCAGGGGGCACATATGAGCAGTTCTTC; CDR3aa: CASSFRPGGTYEQFF
abundance: many; j_gene: TRBJ2-5; d_gene: TRBD2; v_gene: TRBV9; CDR3nt: TGTGCCAGCAGCGGGGGGACTAGCGGGGGGGCCGATGAGACCCAGTACTTC; CDR3aa: CASSGGTSGGADETQYF
abundance: many; j_gene: TRBJ1-4; d_gene: NA; v_gene: TRBV29-1; CDR3nt: TGCAGCGTCGTGACTTTCACTAACGAAAAACTGTTTTTT; CDR3aa: CSVVTFTNEKLFF
abundance: many; j_gene: TRBJ1-6; d_gene: TRBD1; v_gene: TRBV5-1; CDR3nt: TGCGCCAGCAGCATGGGACAGGGGGAGTCACCCCTCCACTTT; CDR3aa: CASSMGQGESPLHF
abundance: NA; j_gene: TRBJ2-3; d_gene: TRBD1; v_gene: TRBV5-4; CDR3nt: TGTGCCAGCAGCTCACGGACAGGGGCGTTGGATACGCAGTATTTT; CDR3aa: CASSSRTGALDTQYF
abundance: many; j_gene: TRBJ2-1; d_gene: NA; v_gene: TRBV3-1; CDR3nt: TGTGCCAGCAGCCAAGAACAGGGAACCTACAATGAGCAGTTCTTC; CDR3aa: CASSQEQGTYNEQFF
abundance: many; j_gene: TRBJ2-1; d_gene: TRBD1; v_gene: TRBV6-6; CDR3nt: TGTGCCAGCAGTCCGTTGGGGCAGCCGACAGGGGACGAGCAGTTCTTC; CDR3aa: CASSPLGQPTGDEQFF
abundance: many; j_gene: TRBJ1-6; d_gene: TRBD1; v_gene: TRBV6-6; CDR3nt: TGTGCCAGCAGTGAAACAGGGGGTTCACCCCTCCACTTT; CDR3aa: CASSETGGSPLHF
abundance: many; j_gene: TRBJ1-1; d_gene: NA; v_gene: TRBV2; CDR3nt: TGTGCCAGCAGTGAAGATCTCGGACAGAGAGCTTTCTTT; CDR3aa: CASSEDLGQRAFF
abundance: NA; j_gene: TRBJ2-1; d_gene: TRBD1; v_gene: TRBV20-1; CDR3nt: TGCAGTGCTCGAACCAGGGGGAATTTCGATGAGCAGTTCTTC; CDR3aa: CSARTRGNFDEQFF
abundance: many; j_gene: TRBJ2-3; d_gene: NA; v_gene: TRBV12-3/TRBV12-4; CDR3nt: TGTGCCAGCAGCCCACCCAACACCCCAGATACGCAGTATTTT; CDR3aa: CASSPPNTPDTQYF
abundance: many; j_gene: TRBJ2-7; d_gene: NA; v_gene: TRBV29-1; CDR3nt: TGCAGCGTTGACCCGGAGGGTCGGGGGAACGAGCAGTACTTC; CDR3aa: CSVDPEGRGNEQYF
abundance: many; j_gene: TRBJ2-3; d_gene: NA; v_gene: TRBV27; CDR3nt: TGTGCCAGCAGTTCCAATAGTGCAGATACGCAGTATTTT; CDR3aa: CASSSNSADTQYF
abundance: many; j_gene: TRBJ2-3; d_gene: TRBD1; v_gene: TRBV7-9; CDR3nt: TGTGCCAGCAGCCGGACAGGGGGAATCACAGATACGCAGTATTTT; CDR3aa: CASSRTGGITDTQYF
abundance: many; j_gene: TRBJ1-2; d_gene: TRBD1; v_gene: TRBV24-1; CDR3nt: TGTGCCACCAGTGACCCCCAACAGGGGAACGGTGGCTACACCTTC; CDR3aa: CATSDPQQGNGGYTF
abundance: many; j_gene: TRBJ1-5; d_gene: NA; v_gene: TRBV6-5; CDR3nt: TGTGCCAGCAGTTACTCGAGGAATCAGCCCCAGCATTTT; CDR3aa: CASSYSRNQPQHF
abundance: many; j_gene: TRBJ1-1; d_gene: NA; v_gene: TRBV7-9; CDR3nt: TGTGCCAGCAGCTTATCGGGGGTACAAACTGAAGCTTTCTTT; CDR3aa: CASSLSGVQTEAFF
abundance: many; j_gene: TRBJ2-3; d_gene: NA; v_gene: TRBV7-9; CDR3nt: TGTGCCAGCAGCTTAGTCCTGGAAACCTTCACAGATACGCAGTATTTT; CDR3aa: CASSLVLETFTDTQYF
abundance: many; j_gene: TRBJ2-3; d_gene: NA; v_gene: TRBV20-1; CDR3nt: TGCAGTGCTACCGGCGGGGGCTCCACAGATACGCAGTATTTT; CDR3aa: CSATGGGSTDTQYF
abundance: many; j_gene: TRBJ2-1; d_gene: NA; v_gene: TRBV7-3; CDR3nt: TGTGCCAGCAGCTTACTGGGGGGGGGCCCTTACAATGAGCAGTTCTTC; CDR3aa: CASSLLGGGPYNEQFF
abundance: many; j_gene: TRBJ1-1; d_gene: NA; v_gene: TRBV6-2/TRBV6-3; CDR3nt: TGTGCCAGCAGTTTTCTACACAACACTGAAGCTTTCTTT; CDR3aa: CASSFLHNTEAFF
abundance: many; j_gene: TRBJ2-3; d_gene: TRBD2; v_gene: TRBV7-2; CDR3nt: TGTGCCAGCAGCTTAGCCGGACTAGCGGGTGATACGCAGTATTTT; CDR3aa: CASSLAGLAGDTQYF
abundance: few; j_gene: TRBJ2-5; d_gene: TRBD1; v_gene: TRBV2; CDR3nt: TGTGCCAGCAGTGAGGACAGGGGGGTAAAAGAGACCCAGTACTTC; CDR3aa: CASSEDRGVKETQYF
abundance: many; j_gene: TRBJ1-3; d_gene: NA; v_gene: TRBV4-2; CDR3nt: TGTGCCAGCAGCCAAGATGGAGGGCTCTCTGGAAACACCATATATTTT; CDR3aa: CASSQDGGLSGNTIYF
abundance: many; j_gene: TRBJ1-2; d_gene: NA; v_gene: TRBV19; CDR3nt: TGTGCCAGTAGTATTTCGGGTTATGGCTACACCTTC; CDR3aa: CASSISGYGYTF
abundance: many; j_gene: TRBJ2-1; d_gene: NA; v_gene: TRBV30; CDR3nt: TGTGCCTGGTTGACCGAAAGCCGCAATGAGCAGTTCTTC; CDR3aa: CAWLTESRNEQFF
abundance: NA; j_gene: TRBJ1-4; d_gene: NA; v_gene: TRBV28; CDR3nt: TGTGCCAGCAGCCGAGGGGACCCTCCTGCAACTAATGAAAAACTGTTTTTT; CDR3aa: CASSRGDPPATNEKLFF
abundance: many; j_gene: TRBJ1-4; d_gene: TRBD1; v_gene: TRBV15; CDR3nt: TGTGCCACCAGGGCGGACAGGGATAATGAAAAACTGTTTTTT; CDR3aa: CATRADRDNEKLFF
abundance: few; j_gene: TRBJ2-1; d_gene: NA; v_gene: TRBV6-2/TRBV6-3; CDR3nt: TGTGCCAGCAGGCTAAGTGGAGATGAGCAGTTCTTC; CDR3aa: CASRLSGDEQFF
abundance: NA; j_gene: TRBJ1-1; d_gene: NA; v_gene: TRBV12-3/TRBV12-4; CDR3nt: TGTGCCAGCACCCTCCGCAGGGTCAAAACTGAAGCTTTCTTT; CDR3aa: CASTLRRVKTEAFF
abundance: many; j_gene: TRBJ2-7; d_gene: NA; v_gene: TRBV7-2; CDR3nt: TGTGCCAGCAGCTTGGCGCCGAGTTTGCAGTACTTC; CDR3aa: CASSLAPSLQYF
abundance: many; j_gene: TRBJ2-3; d_gene: TRBD2; v_gene: TRBV4-3; CDR3nt: TGCGCCAGCAGCCATAGTAGCGGGGGGTCGACAGATACGCAGTATTTT; CDR3aa: CASSHSSGGSTDTQYF
abundance: many; j_gene: TRBJ2-1; d_gene: TRBD1; v_gene: TRBV20-1; CDR3nt: TGCAGTGCTACGAATGGGGACAGGGGGCTGGGGGACAATGAGCAGTTCTTC; CDR3aa: CSATNGDRGLGDNEQFF
abundance: many; j_gene: TRBJ2-3; d_gene: NA; v_gene: TRBV7-2; CDR3nt: TGTGCCAGCAGCTTACAAAGGGGCGGCGATACGCAGTATTTT; CDR3aa: CASSLQRGGDTQYF
abundance: many; j_gene: TRBJ1-5; d_gene: NA; v_gene: TRBV20-1; CDR3nt: TGCAGTGCTAGAAGAAACACGGGGACAATTAATCAGCCCCAGCATTTT; CDR3aa: CSARRNTGTINQPQHF
abundance: many; j_gene: TRBJ1-1; d_gene: TRBD1; v_gene: TRBV15; CDR3nt: TGTGCCACCAGCAGAGGAGCCGGGACAGGCATGAACACTGAAGCTTTCTTT; CDR3aa: CATSRGAGTGMNTEAFF